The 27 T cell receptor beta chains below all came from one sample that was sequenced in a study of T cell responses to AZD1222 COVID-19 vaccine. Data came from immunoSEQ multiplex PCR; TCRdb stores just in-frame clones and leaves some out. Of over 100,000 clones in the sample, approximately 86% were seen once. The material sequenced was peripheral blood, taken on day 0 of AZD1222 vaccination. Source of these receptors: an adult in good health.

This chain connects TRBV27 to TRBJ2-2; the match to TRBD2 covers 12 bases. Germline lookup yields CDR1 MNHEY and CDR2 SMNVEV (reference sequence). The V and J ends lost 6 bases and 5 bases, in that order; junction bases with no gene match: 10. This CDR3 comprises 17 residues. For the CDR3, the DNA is TGTGCCAGCAGGCCTAGCGGGAGGGCCCGGGGGACCGGGGAGCTGTTTTTT. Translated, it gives CASRPSGRARGTGELFF.

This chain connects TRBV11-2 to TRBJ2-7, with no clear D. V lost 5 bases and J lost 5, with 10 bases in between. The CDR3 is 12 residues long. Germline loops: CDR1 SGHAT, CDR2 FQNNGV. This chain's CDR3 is CASSLVTDEQYF. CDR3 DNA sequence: TGTGCCAGCAGCCTGGTCACCGACGAGCAGTACTTC. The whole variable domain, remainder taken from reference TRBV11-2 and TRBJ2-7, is EAGVAQSPRYKIIEKRQSVAFWCNPISGHATLYWYQQILGQGPKLLIQFQNNGVVDDSQLPKDRFSAERLKGVDSTLKIQPAKLEDSAVYLCASSLVTDEQYFGPGTRLTVT.

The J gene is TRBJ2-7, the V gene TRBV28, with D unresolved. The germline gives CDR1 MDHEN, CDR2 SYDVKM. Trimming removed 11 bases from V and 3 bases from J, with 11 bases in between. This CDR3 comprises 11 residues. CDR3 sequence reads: CASASGYEQYF. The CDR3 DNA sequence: TGTGCCTCTGCGTCGGGCTACGAGCAGTACTTC.

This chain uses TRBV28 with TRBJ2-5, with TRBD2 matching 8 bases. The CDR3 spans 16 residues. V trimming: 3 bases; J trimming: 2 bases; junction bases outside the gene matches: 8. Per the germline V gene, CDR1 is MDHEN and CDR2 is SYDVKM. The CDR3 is CASSLGVAGGQETQYF. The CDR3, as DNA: TGTGCCAGCAGTTTGGGGGTTGCGGGGGGACAAGAGACCCAGTACTTC.

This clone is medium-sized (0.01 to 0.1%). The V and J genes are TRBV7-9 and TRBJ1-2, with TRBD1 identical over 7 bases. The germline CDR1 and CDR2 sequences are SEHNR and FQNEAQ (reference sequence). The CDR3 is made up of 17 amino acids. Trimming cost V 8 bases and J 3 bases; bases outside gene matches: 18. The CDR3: CASPGWVTGQQYYGYTF. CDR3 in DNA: TGTGCCAGCCCTGGGTGGGTAACGGGACAGCAATACTATGGCTACACCTTC.

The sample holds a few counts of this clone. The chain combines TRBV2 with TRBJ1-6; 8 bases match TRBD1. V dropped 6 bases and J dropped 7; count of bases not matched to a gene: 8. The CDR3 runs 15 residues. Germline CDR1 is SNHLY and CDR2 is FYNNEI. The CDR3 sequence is CASSQEQGVNSPLHF. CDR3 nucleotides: TGTGCCAGCAGCCAAGAACAGGGGGTGAATTCACCCCTCCACTTT.

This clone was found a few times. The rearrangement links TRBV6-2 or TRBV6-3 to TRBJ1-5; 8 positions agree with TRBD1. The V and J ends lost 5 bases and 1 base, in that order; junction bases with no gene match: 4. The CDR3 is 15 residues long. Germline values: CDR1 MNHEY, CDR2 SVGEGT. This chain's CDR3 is CASSLDRASNQPQHF. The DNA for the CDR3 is TGTGCCAGCAGTCTGGACAGGGCAAGCAATCAGCCCCAGCATTTT.

CDR3 coding DNA: TGTGCCAGTACCCGGATCGGGGGAGAGAATGAAAAACTGTTTTTT. It yields the protein CASTRIGGENEKLFF. V usage is TRBV19 and J usage is TRBJ1-4; perhaps TRBD1 as D (5 bases). CDR3 length equals 15 residues. V was shortened by 7 bases and J by 5 bases, with 17 bases between the two germline ends. Germline V gene data show CDR1 as LNHDA and CDR2 as SQIVND (reference sequence).

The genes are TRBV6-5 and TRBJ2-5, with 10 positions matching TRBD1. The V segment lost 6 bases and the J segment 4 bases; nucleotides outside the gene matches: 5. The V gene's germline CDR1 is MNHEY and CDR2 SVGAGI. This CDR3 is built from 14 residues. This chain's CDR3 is CASSSDRGRETQYF. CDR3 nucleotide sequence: TGTGCCAGCAGCTCGGACAGGGGGAGAGAGACCCAGTACTTC.

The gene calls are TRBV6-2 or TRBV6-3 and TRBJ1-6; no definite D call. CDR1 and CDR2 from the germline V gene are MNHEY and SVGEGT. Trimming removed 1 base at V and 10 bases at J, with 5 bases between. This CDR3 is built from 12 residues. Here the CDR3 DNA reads TGTGCCAGCAGTTACTTTTCCTCACCCCTCCACTTT. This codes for CASSYFSSPLHF.

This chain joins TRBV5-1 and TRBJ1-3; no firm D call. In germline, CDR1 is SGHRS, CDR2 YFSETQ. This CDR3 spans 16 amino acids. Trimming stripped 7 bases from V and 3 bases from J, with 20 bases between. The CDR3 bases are TGCGCCAGCTTCCCTGGGCCGAGTCGGAGTGGAAACACCATATATTTT. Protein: CASFPGPSRSGNTIYF.

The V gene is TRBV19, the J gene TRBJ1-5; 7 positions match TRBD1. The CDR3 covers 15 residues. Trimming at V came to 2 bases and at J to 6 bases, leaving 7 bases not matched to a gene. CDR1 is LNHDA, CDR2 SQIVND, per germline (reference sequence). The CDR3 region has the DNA TGTGCCAGTAGTATAATCGGACAGGCTAGTCAGCCCCAGCATTTT. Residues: CASSIIGQASQPQHF.

In nucleotides, the CDR3 is TGTGCCAGCAGTTCCCCCCAGCTCGGAAGCACAGATACGCAGTATTTT. Its translation: CASSSPQLGSTDTQYF. The genes are TRBV28 and TRBJ2-3, with D hard to call. The ends were cut back, 4 bases at V and 0 bases at J, with 14 bases in the middle. Germline assignment: CDR1 MDHEN and CDR2 SYDVKM. The CDR3 length is 16 residues.

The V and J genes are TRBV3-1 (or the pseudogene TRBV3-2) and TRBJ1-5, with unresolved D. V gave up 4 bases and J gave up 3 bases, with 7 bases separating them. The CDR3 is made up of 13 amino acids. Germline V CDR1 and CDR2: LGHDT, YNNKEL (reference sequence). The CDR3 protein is CASSPTANQPQHF. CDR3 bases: TGTGCCAGCAGCCCGACCGCCAATCAGCCCCAGCATTTT.

The CDR3 protein is CASSFPDRDYNEQFF. The CDR3 DNA reads as TGTGCCAGCAGTTTCCCGGACAGGGACTACAATGAGCAGTTCTTC. V is TRBV6-6 and J is TRBJ2-1; TRBD1 agrees at 8 bases. CDR3 length equals 15 residues. V shed 4 bases and J 3 bases; nucleotides not matched to a gene: 5. Germline lookup yields CDR1 MNHNY and CDR2 SVGAGI (reference sequence).

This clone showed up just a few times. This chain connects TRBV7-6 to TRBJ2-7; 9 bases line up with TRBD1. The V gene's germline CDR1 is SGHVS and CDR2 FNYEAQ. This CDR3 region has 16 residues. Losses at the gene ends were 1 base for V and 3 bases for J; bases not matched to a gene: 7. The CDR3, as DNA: TGTGCCAGCAGCTTAGGGACAGGGGCTGTAGGCTACGAGCAGTACTTC. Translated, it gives CASSLGTGAVGYEQYF.

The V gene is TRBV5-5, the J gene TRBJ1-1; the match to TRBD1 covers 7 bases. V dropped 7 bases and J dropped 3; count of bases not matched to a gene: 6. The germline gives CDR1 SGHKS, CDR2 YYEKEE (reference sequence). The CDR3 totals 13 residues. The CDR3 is CASEQGTDTEAFF. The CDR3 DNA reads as TGTGCCAGCGAACAGGGGACGGACACTGAAGCTTTCTTT.

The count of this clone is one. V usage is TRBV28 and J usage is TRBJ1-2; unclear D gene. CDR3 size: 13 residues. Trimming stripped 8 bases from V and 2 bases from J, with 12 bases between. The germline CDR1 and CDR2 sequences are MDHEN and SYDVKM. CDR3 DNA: TGTGCCAGCGGATTCGGATCCAACTATGGCTACACCTTC. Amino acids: CASGFGSNYGYTF.

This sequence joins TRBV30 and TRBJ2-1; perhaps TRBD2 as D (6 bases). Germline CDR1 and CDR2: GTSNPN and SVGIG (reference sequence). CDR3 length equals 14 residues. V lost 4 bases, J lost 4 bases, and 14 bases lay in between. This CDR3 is CAWKRSGAYNEQFF. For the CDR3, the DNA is TGTGCCTGGAAGCGTAGCGGTGCGTACAATGAGCAGTTCTTC.

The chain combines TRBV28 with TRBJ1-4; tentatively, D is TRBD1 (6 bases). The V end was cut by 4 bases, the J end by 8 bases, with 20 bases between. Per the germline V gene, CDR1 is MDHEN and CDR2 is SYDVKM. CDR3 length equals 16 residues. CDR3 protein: CASSSLTAGEGEKLFF. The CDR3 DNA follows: TGTGCCAGCAGTTCGCTCACTGCAGGGGAGGGGGAAAAACTGTTTTTT.

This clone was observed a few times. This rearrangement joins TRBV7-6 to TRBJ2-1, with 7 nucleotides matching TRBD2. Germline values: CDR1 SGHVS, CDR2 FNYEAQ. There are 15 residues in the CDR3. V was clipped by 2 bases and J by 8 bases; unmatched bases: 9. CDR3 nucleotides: TGTGCCAGCAGCTTATTGGTTGGCGGGAGCGATGAGCAGTTCTTC. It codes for CASSLLVGGSDEQFF.

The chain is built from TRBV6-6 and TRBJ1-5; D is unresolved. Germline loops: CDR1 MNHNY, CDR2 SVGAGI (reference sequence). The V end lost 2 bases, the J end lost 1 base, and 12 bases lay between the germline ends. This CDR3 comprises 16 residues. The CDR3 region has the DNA TGTGCCAGCAGTTACGCGTCAGATGGGAGCAATCAGCCCCAGCATTTT. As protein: CASSYASDGSNQPQHF.

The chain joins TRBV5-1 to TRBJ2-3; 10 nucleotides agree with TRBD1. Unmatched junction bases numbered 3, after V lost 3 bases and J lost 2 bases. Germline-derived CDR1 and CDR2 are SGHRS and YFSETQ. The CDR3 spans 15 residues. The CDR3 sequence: CASSSGTGVTDTQYF. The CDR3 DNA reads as TGCGCCAGCAGCTCCGGGACAGGGGTCACAGATACGCAGTATTTT.

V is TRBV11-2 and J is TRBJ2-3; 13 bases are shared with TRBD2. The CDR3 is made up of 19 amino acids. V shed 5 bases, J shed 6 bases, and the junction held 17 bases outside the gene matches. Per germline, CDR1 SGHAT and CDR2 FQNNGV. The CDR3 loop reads CASSLRGGLAGVSGDTQYF. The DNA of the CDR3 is TGTGCCAGCAGCCTTCGCGGAGGACTAGCGGGGGTCTCGGGGGATACGCAGTATTTT.

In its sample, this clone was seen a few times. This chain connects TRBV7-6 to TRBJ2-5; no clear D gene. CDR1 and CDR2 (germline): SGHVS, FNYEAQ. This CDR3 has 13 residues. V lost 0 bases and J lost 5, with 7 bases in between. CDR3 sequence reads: CASSLAMGETQYF. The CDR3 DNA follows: TGTGCCAGCAGCTTAGCGATGGGTGAGACCCAGTACTTC.

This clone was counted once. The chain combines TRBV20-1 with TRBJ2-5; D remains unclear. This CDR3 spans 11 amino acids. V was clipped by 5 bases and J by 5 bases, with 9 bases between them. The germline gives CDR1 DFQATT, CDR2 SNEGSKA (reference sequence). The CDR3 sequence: CSAAPEETQYF. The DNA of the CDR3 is TGCAGTGCTGCCCCGGAGGAGACCCAGTACTTC.

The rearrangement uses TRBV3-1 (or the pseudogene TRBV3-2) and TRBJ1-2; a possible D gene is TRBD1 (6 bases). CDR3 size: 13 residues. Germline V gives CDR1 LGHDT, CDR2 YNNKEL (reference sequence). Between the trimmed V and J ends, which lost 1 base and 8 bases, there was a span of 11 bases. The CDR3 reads CASSQGNRAGYTF. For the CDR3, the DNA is TGTGCCAGCAGCCAAGGAAACAGGGCGGGCTACACCTTC.